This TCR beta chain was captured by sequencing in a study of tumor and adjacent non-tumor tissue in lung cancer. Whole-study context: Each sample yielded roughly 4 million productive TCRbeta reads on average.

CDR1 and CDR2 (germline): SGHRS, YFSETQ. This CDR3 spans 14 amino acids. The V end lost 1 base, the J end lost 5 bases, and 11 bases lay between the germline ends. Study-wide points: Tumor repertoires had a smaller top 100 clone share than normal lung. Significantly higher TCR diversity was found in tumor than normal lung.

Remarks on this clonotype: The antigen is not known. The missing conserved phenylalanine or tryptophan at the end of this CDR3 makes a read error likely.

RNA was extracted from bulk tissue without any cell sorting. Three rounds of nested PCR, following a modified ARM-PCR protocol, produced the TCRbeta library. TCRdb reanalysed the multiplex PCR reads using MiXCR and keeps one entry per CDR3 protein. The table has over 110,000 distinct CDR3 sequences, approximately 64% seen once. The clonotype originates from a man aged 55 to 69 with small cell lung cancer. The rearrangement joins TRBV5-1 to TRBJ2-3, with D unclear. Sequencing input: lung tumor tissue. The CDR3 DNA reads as TGCGCCAGCAGCTTGCTGGGTAGAGAAGATACGCAGTATCTT. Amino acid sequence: CASSLLGREDTQYL.